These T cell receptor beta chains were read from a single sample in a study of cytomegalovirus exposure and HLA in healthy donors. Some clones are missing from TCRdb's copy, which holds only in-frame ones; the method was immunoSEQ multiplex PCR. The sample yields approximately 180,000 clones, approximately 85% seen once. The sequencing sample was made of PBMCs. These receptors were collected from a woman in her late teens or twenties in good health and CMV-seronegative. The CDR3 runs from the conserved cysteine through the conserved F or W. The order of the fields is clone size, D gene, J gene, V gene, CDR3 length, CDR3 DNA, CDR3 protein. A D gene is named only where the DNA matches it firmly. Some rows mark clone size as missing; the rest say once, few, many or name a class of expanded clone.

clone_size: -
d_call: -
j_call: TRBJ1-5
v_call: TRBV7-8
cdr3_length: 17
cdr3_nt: TGTGCCAGCAGCTTAGCGTATTTCGGGGGATCAAATCAGCCCCAGCATTTT
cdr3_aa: CASSLAYFGGSNQPQHF

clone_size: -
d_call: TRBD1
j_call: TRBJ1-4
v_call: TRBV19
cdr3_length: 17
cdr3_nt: TGTGCCAGTAGTATCCGGACAGGGAGGGGCCTAGGAGAAAAACTGTTTTTT
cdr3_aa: CASSIRTGRGLGEKLFF

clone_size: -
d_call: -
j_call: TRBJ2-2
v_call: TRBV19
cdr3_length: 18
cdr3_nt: TGTGCCAGTAGTATGGTGGTGGTCGAGCGGTCGAACACCGGGGAGCTGTTTTTT
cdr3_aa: CASSMVVVERSNTGELFF

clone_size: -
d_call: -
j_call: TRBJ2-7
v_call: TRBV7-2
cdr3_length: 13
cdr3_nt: TGTGCCAGCAGCCCCCCATTACACTACGAGCAGTACTTC
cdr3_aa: CASSPPLHYEQYF

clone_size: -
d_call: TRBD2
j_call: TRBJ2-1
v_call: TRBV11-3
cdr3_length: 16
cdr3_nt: TGTGCCAGCAGCCCCGGGACTAGCGGGAGGTCAGATGAGCAGTTCTTC
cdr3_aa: CASSPGTSGRSDEQFF

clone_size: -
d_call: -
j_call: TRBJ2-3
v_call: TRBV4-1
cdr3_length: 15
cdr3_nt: TGCGCCAGCAGCCAAGTCGACTACTCCACAGATACGCAGTATTTT
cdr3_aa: CASSQVDYSTDTQYF

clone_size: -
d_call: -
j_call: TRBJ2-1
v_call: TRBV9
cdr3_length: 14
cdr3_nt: TGTGCCAGCAGCGTAGGAGGAGGAGACAATGAGCAGTTCTTC
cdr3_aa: CASSVGGGDNEQFF

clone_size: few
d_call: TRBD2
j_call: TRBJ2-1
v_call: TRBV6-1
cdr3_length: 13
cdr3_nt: TGTGCCAGCAGTTTGCGGGGGGACAATGAGCAGTTCTTC
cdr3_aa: CASSLRGDNEQFF

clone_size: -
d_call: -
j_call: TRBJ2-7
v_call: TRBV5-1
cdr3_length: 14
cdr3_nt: TGCGCCAGCGGAGAAAAGCGGGCGACCTACGAGCAGTACTTC
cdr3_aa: CASGEKRATYEQYF

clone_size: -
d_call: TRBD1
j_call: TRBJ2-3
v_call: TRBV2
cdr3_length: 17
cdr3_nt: TGTGCCAGCAGCGGACAGGGGGCGATTCTGGACACAGATACGCAGTATTTT
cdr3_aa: CASSGQGAILDTDTQYF

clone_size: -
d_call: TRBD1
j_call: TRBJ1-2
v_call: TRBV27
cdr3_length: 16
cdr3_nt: TGTGCCAGCAAGCCCGGACAGGGGACCCTTCACTATGGCTACACCTTC
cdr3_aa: CASKPGQGTLHYGYTF

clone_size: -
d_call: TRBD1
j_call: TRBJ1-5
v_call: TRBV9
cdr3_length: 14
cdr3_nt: TGTGCCAGCAGCCCAGACAGGGTAGGTCAGCCCCAGCATTTT
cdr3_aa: CASSPDRVGQPQHF

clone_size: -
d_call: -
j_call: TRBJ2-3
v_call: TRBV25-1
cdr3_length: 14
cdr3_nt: TGTGCCAGCCAGGGGGGTTCTAGCACAGATACGCAGTATTTT
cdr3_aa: CASQGGSSTDTQYF

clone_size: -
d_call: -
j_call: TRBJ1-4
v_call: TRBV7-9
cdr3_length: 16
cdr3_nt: TGTGCCAGCAGCTTAGTCAGGGGCTTAACTAATGAAAAACTGTTTTTT
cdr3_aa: CASSLVRGLTNEKLFF

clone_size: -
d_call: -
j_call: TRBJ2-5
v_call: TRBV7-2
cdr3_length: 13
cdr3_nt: TGTGCCAGCAGCCTAGGGGCCCAAGAGACCCAGTACTTC
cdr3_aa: CASSLGAQETQYF

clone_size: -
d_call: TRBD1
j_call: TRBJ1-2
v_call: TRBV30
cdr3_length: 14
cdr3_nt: TGTGCCTGGAGTGTTCTCGGACAGGGCTTAGGCTACACCTTC
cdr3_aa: CAWSVLGQGLGYTF

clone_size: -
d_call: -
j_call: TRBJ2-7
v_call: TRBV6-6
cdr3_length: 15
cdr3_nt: TGTGCCAGCAGTGCGGCCAATCGAGTAACCTACGAGCAGTACTTC
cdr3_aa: CASSAANRVTYEQYF

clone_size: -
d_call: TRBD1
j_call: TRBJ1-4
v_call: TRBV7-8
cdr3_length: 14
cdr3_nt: TGTGCCAGCAGCTTAGACAGGGGGGTAGGAAAACTGTTTTTT
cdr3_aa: CASSLDRGVGKLFF